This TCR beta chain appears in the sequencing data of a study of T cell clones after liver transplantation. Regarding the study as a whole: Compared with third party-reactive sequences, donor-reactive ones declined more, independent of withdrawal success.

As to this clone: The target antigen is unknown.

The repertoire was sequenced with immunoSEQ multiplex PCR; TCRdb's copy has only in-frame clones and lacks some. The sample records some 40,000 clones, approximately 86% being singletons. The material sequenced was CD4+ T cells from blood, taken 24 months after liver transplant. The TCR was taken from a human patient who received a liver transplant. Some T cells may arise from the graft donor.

CDR3: CASSFLAGVDNEQFF. The CDR3 nucleotides are TGTGCCAGCAGCTTTCTAGCGGGAGTGGACAATGAGCAGTTCTTC. The chain uses TRBV7-3 and TRBJ2-1, with 10 bases that match TRBD2. Trimming cost V 3 bases and J 5 bases; bases outside gene matches: 4. The CDR3 length is 15 residues. The germline V gene has CDR1 SGHTA and CDR2 FQGTGA.